The subject of this entry is one TCR beta chain. The sample is drawn from a study of blood T cell repertoires in COVID-19. In the study overall: PBMCs, B-cell-depleted T cells, or T cells provided the cDNA or gDNA that made up the material.

Germline V gene sequence: CDR1 SNHLY, CDR2 FYNNEI. V shed 7 bases and J shed 2 bases, with 14 bases lying between them. CDR3 length: 14 amino acids. The table came from immunoSEQ multiplex PCR; TCRdb's copy has only in-frame clones and leaves some out. This sample carries approximately 270,000 clones, roughly nine tenths of them seen once, and the ten largest clones take about 3%. This clonotype was obtained from a man in his late teens or twenties with active or convalescent COVID-19. Sequenced: peripheral blood. The rearrangement joins TRBV2 to TRBJ2-5, with D possibly matching TRBD2 (6 bases). CDR3 sequence reads: CASKLTSLQETQYF. In nucleotides, the CDR3 is TGTGCCAGCAAACTCACTAGCCTACAAGAGACCCAGTACTTC.